This TCR beta chain was identified in a study of beta chain features in type 1 diabetes. Regarding the study as a whole: Any HLA-type effect on TCRB rearrangement remained unresolved here. TCRB CDR3 length was moderately but significantly reduced in all four CD4+ subsets of Type 1 diabetes patients. Lower insertion and higher deletion counts appeared at VDJ junctions in type 1 diabetes patients. It was possible that PCR favored shorter templates, equally so in patients and controls.

The table lists this clone with a few counts. The antigen is undetermined. Investigators reverse transcribed all isolated RNA, so they sequenced expressed TCRB transcripts. Assay used: immunoSEQ multiplex PCR; TCRdb lists only in-frame clones, some missing. The table records more than 300,000 clones, around 9.3% of them present only once. Trimming took 1 base from V and 8 from J, leaving 17 bases between them. The CDR3 runs 15 residues. Germline loops: CDR1 LGHNA, CDR2 YSLEER. The genes are TRBV4-3 and TRBJ1-2; TRBD1 is a possible D gene (5 bases). The sequence was collected from a man younger than 45 with type 1 diabetes. Input material: central memory CD4+ T cells from blood. CDR3 region: CASSQALSRVGGYTF. DNA for the CDR3: TGCGCCAGCAGCCAAGCGTTGAGCAGGGTAGGAGGCTACACCTTC.